This T cell receptor beta chain was profiled in a study of blood T cell repertoires in COVID-19. Looking at the study overall: Whether acute or convalescent, the COVID-19 samples came from the United States, Italy and Spain.

This clone was detected only a few times. Source study methods: Cell counts per sample came from amplifying reference gene primers. Produced via immunoSEQ multiplex PCR; TCRdb's table is partial and in-frame only. That table supplies the V and J calls and clone size; D and trimming were determined from the DNA. The repertoire consists of 250,000 to 350,000 clones, with about 85% occurring once and the leading ten covering approximately 5%. In germline, CDR1 is MDHEN, CDR2 SYDVKM. V lost 6 bases, J lost 0 bases, and 8 bases stayed unmatched. The CDR3 has 15 amino acids. This chain links TRBV28 with TRBJ2-7, with 7 nucleotides matching TRBD1. The TCR was taken from a woman in her twenties or thirties who had recovered from COVID-19. Sequencing was done on a sample of PBMCs or T cells enriched from blood (not recorded which). The CDR3 here is CASRETGSISYEQYF. CDR3 bases: TGTGCCAGCAGGGAGACAGGGAGTATCTCCTACGAGCAGTACTTC.